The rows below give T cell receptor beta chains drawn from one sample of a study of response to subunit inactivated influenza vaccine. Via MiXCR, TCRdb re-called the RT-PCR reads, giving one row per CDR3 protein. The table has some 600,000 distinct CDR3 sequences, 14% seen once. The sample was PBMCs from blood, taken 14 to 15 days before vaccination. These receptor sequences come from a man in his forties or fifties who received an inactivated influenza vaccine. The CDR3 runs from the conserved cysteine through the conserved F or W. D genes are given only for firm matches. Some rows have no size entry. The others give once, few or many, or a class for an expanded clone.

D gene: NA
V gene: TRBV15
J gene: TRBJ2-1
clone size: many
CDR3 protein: CATSRDRGVNNEQFF
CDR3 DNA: TGTGCCACCAGCAGAGATCGAGGGGTGAACAATGAGCAGTTCTTC

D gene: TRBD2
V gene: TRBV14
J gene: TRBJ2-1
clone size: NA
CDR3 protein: CASSQDLAGGRDEQFF
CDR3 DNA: TGTGCCAGCAGCCAAGATTTGGCGGGAGGCCGCGATGAGCAGTTCTTC

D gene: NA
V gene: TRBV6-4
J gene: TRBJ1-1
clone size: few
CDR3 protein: CASSDQSSTEAFF
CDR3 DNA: TGTGCCAGCAGTGACCAATCGAGCACTGAAGCTTTCTTT

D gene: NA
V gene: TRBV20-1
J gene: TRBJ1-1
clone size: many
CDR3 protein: CSAPNEGAEAFF
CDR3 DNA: TGCAGTGCCCCAAACGAGGGAGCCGAAGCTTTCTTT

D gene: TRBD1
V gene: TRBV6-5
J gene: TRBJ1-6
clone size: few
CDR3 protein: CASSYSDRGGSPLHF
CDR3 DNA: TGTGCCAGCAGTTACTCGGACAGGGGAGGTTCACCCCTCCACTTT

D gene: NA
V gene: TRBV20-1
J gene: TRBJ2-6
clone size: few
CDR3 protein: CSASSRSSGANVLTF
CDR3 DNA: TGCAGTGCTAGTTCTCGGAGCTCTGGGGCCAACGTCCTGACTTTC

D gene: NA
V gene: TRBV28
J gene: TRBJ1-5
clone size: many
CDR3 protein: CASSQSPGLGTLIDQPQHF
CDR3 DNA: TGTGCCAGCAGTCAAAGCCCGGGACTTGGGACTTTAATCGATCAGCCCCAGCATTTT

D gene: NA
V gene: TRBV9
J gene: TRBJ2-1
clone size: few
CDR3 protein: CASSVAVQSEQFF
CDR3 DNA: TGTGCCAGCAGCGTAGCAGTTCAAAGCGAGCAGTTCTTC

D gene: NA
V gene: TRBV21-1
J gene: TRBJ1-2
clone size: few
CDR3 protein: CASSTRTGLYGYTF
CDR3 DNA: TGTGCCAGCAGCACACGGACAGGGTTATATGGCTACACCTTC

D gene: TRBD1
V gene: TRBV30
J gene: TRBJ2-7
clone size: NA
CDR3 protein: CAWEGAREQYF
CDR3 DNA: TGTGCCTGGGAGGGGGCGCGCGAGCAGTACTTC

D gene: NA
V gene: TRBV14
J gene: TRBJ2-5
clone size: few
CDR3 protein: CASSQDWGRPRQETQYF
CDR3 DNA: TGTGCCAGCAGCCAAGACTGGGGCAGGCCCCGACAAGAGACCCAGTACTTC